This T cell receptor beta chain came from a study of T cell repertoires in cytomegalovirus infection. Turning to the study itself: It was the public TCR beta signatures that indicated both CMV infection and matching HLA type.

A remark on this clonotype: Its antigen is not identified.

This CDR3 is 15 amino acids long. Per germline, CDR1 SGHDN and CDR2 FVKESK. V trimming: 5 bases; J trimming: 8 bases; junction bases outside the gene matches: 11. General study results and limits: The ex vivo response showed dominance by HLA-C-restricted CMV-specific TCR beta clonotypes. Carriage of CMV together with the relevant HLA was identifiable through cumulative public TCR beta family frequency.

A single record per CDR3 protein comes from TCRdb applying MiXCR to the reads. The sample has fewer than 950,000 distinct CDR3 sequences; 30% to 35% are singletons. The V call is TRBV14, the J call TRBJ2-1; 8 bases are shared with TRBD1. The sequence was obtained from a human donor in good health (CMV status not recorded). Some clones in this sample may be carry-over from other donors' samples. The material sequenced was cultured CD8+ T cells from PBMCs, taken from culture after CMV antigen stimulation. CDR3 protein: CASSDYRGAEDEQFF. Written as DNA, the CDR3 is TGTGCCAGCAGCGACTACAGGGGGGCTGAGGATGAGCAGTTCTTC.